The 17 T cell receptor beta chains in this list originate from one sample, sequenced in a study of shared clonotypes between healthy human individuals. CD45RO negativity and positive selection for CCR7 defined naive CD8 cells, a population that excluded terminally differentiated effector memory CD45RA+ cells. Clones were sequenced by immunoSEQ multiplex PCR, and TCRdb holds only the in-frame ones, with some missing. This table has approximately 590,000 clones, 95% appearing once. Sequenced input: naive CD8+ T cells sorted from blood. The origin of the receptors is a woman younger than 45 in good health.

The chain links TRBV5-4 to TRBJ2-2; D call uncertain. Trimming stripped 0 bases from V and 0 bases from J, with 15 bases between. In germline, CDR1 is SGHNT, CDR2 YYREEE (reference sequence). This CDR3 spans 18 amino acids. The CDR3 DNA follows: TGTGCCAGCAGCTTGGCACCCGGGCCCGCCGCGAACACCGGGGAGCTGTTTTTT. Its translation is CASSLAPGPAANTGELFF.

The genes are TRBV7-9 and TRBJ2-7; TRBD1 is a possible D gene (6 bases). Trimming cost V 4 bases and J 3 bases, with 16 bases left between them. Germline values: CDR1 SEHNR, CDR2 FQNEAQ (reference sequence). The CDR3 consists of 15 residues. CDR3 sequence (DNA): TGTGCCAGCAGCTCCAGCAGGGACAACGACTACGAGCAGTACTTC. Residues: CASSSSRDNDYEQYF.

About this clone itself: At one end, the junction sequence differs from germline, possibly due to a read error. V is TRBV10-3 and J is TRBJ2-7, with D unresolved. The CDR3 is 12 residues long. Germline-derived CDR1 and CDR2 are ENHRY and SYGVKD. CDR3 in DNA: TGTGCCATCAGTGAGAACCGTCCAGATCTAGTTTTC. Translated: CAISENRPDLVF.

This chain uses TRBV20-1 with TRBJ2-7; either TRBD1 or TRBD2 may supply D (5 bases each). Looked up from germline, CDR1 is DFQATT and CDR2 is SNEGSKA (reference sequence). CDR3 length: 11 amino acids. Between the trimmed V and J ends, which lost 6 bases and 2 bases, there was a span of 8 bases. The CDR3 reads CSAGVAYEQYF. CDR3 coding DNA: TGCAGTGCGGGGGTGGCCTACGAGCAGTACTTC.

On this clone: Other DNA sequences in the sample encode the same CDR3. The V gene is TRBV27, the J gene TRBJ2-7, with D perhaps matching TRBD2 (5 bases). Germline assignment: CDR1 MNHEY and CDR2 SMNVEV (reference sequence). The V and J ends lost 8 bases and 2 bases respectively, with 13 bases between them. CDR3 length equals 13 residues. Here the CDR3 reads CASRGGTAYEQYF. The CDR3, as DNA: TGTGCCAGCCGTGGAGGAACTGCCTACGAGCAGTACTTC.

The chain employs TRBV6-1 and TRBJ1-2; tentative D call: TRBD1 (6 bases). The germline V gene has CDR1 MNHNS and CDR2 SASEGT. The V end lost 2 bases, the J end lost 4 bases, and 17 bases lay between the germline ends. The length of the CDR3 is 16 residues. CDR3 DNA: TGTGCCAGCAGTGAATGGACGACAGGTGAACGCTATGGCTACACCTTC. Encoded protein: CASSEWTTGERYGYTF.

The gene calls are TRBV28 and TRBJ2-7; 8 positions match TRBD1. The CDR3 is made up of 16 amino acids. V trimming: 6 bases; J trimming: 1 base; junction bases outside the gene matches: 11. Germline values: CDR1 MDHEN, CDR2 SYDVKM. DNA of the CDR3: TGTGCCAGCAGCCTTTTGCCGAGGACAGGGTCCTACGAGCAGTACTTC. Protein: CASSLLPRTGSYEQYF. Filled out from reference TRBV28 and TRBJ2-7, the complete variable domain reads DVKVTQSSRYLVKRTGEKVFLECVQDMDHENMFWYRQDPGLGLRLIYFSYDVKMKEKGDIPEGYSVSREKKERFSLILESASTNQTSMYLCASSLLPRTGSYEQYFGPGTRLTVT.

CDR3 protein: CASSPRGPRYNEQFF. CDR3 bases: TGTGCCAGCAGTCCTCGGGGCCCACGGTACAATGAGCAGTTCTTC. The chain uses TRBV27 and TRBJ2-1; D could derive from TRBD1 or TRBD2 (5 bases each). The CDR3 consists of 15 residues. V was cut by 5 bases and J by 4 bases, with 15 bases left in between. CDR1 is MNHEY, CDR2 SMNVEV, per germline (reference sequence).

Worth noting for this clone: Other DNA sequences in the sample encode the same CDR3. The chain joins TRBV28 to TRBJ2-7; 10 bases are shared with TRBD2. Germline V CDR1 and CDR2: MDHEN, SYDVKM. This CDR3 spans 13 amino acids. The CDR3 reads CASSSGSSYEQYF. For the CDR3, the DNA is TGTGCTAGCTCTAGCGGGAGCTCCTACGAGCAGTACTTC. The complete variable domain, with remaining parts taken from reference TRBV28 and TRBJ2-7, reads DVKVTQSSRYLVKRTGEKVFLECVQDMDHENMFWYRQDPGLGLRLIYFSYDVKMKEKGDIPEGYSVSREKKERFSLILESASTNQTSMYLCASSSGSSYEQYFGPGTRLTVT.

The J gene is TRBJ1-4, the V gene TRBV19, with D possibly being TRBD1 (6 bases). Between the trimmed V and J ends, which lost 8 bases and 6 bases, there was a span of 13 bases. Germline V gene data show CDR1 as LNHDA and CDR2 as SQIVND (reference sequence). This CDR3 contains 13 residues. The CDR3 spells CASARDMDEKLFF. In DNA form, the CDR3 reads TGTGCCAGTGCCCGGGACATGGATGAAAAACTGTTTTTT.

This clone was seen just once. The gene calls are TRBV6-5 and TRBJ2-1, with D possibly called TRBD1 or TRBD2 (5 bases each). Looked up from germline, CDR1 is MNHEY and CDR2 is SVGAGI. The CDR3 extends over 15 amino acids. V lost 0 bases to trimming and J lost 5 bases, with 11 bases between them. CDR3 sequence: CASSYSPGAHNEQFF. The CDR3 DNA reads TGTGCCAGCAGTTACTCGCCCGGGGCTCACAATGAGCAGTTCTTC.

Worth noting for this clone: Other DNA sequences in this sample translate to the same CDR3. The gene calls are TRBV7-9 and TRBJ2-7; D is uncertain. This CDR3 is 14 amino acids long. The germline CDR1 and CDR2 sequences are SEHNR and FQNEAQ (reference sequence). V was pared by 4 bases and J by 0 bases, with 10 bases between. The CDR3 region is CASSSDGSSYEQYF. The CDR3 nucleotides read TGTGCCAGCAGCTCCGACGGGTCCTCCTACGAGCAGTACTTC.

This clone was seen only once. The rearrangement joins TRBV7-9 to TRBJ1-2, with a tentative D call TRBD1 (5 bases). V lost 1 base and J lost 4, with 13 bases in between. Germline CDR1 is SEHNR and CDR2 is FQNEAQ (reference sequence). The CDR3 length is 15 residues. CDR3 region: CASSLDSGGSYGYTF. The CDR3 DNA follows: TGTGCCAGCAGCTTAGATTCCGGGGGGTCCTATGGCTACACCTTC. Looking up the rest from reference TRBV7-9 and TRBJ1-2 gives the full variable domain: DTGVSQNPRHKITKRGQNVTFRCDPISEHNRLYWYRQTLGQGPEFLTYFQNEAQLEKSRLLSDRFSAERPKGSFSTLEIQRTEQGDSAMYLCASSLDSGGSYGYTFGSGTRLTVV.

This chain links TRBV5-8 with TRBJ2-7; 7 nucleotides agree with TRBD2. With V trimmed by 4 bases and J by 2 bases, 6 bases remained unmatched. Per germline, CDR1 SGHTS and CDR2 YDEGEE. The CDR3 spans 14 residues. CDR3: CASSLSGAPYEQYF. The CDR3 nucleotides are TGTGCCAGCAGCCTCAGCGGGGCCCCCTACGAGCAGTACTTC. The variable domain in full, completed from reference TRBV5-8 and TRBJ2-7, reads EAGVTQSPTHLIKTRGQQATLRCSPISGHTSVYWYQQALGLGLQFLLWYDEGEERNRGNFPPRFSGRQFPNYSSELNVNALELEDSALYLCASSLSGAPYEQYFGPGTRLTVT.

The chain has TRBV5-4 and TRBJ1-1; 7 bases align to TRBD1. The CDR3 runs to 15 residues. Germline-derived CDR1 and CDR2 are SGHNT and YYREEE (reference sequence). Germline trimming cut 0 bases from V and 2 bases from J; bases unmatched to any gene: 4. The CDR3 here is CASSLVGQTNTEAFF. CDR3 nucleotide sequence: TGTGCCAGCAGCTTGGTGGGACAGACAAACACTGAAGCTTTCTTT. Full variable domain (outside the CDR3, taken from reference TRBV5-4 and TRBJ1-1): ETGVTQSPTHLIKTRGQQVTLRCSSQSGHNTVSWYQQALGQGPQFIFQYYREEENGRGNFPPRFSGLQFPNYSSELNVNALELDDSALYLCASSLVGQTNTEAFFGQGTRLTVV.

A remark on this clone: In the same sample, other DNA sequences code for this CDR3. This rearrangement joins TRBV7-9 to TRBJ1-1; 9 bases map to TRBD1. CDR3 length equals 15 residues. From germline, CDR1 is SEHNR and CDR2 FQNEAQ (reference sequence). The ends lost 4 bases at V and 0 bases at J; junction bases unmatched: 3. The CDR3 nucleotides read TGTGCCAGCAGCTCCGGACAGGGGATGAACACTGAAGCTTTCTTT. Translated, it gives CASSSGQGMNTEAFF.

V usage is TRBV15 and J usage is TRBJ2-3; D call uncertain. V shed 0 bases and J shed 4 bases, with 8 bases lying between them. Looked up from germline, CDR1 is LNHNV and CDR2 is YYDKDF (reference sequence). The CDR3 extends over 14 amino acids. This CDR3 is CATSRENGADTQYF. The CDR3, as DNA: TGTGCCACCAGCAGAGAGAATGGGGCAGATACGCAGTATTTT.